Listed below are T cell receptor beta chains from one sample, sequenced in a study of cytomegalovirus exposure and HLA in healthy donors. The protocol was immunoSEQ multiplex PCR, while the TCRdb copy is restricted to in-frame clones and leaves out a portion. This sample carries fewer than 200,000 clones, 80% to 85% of them seen once, and the ten largest clones take under 3.5%. Sample: PBMCs. The receptors here all came from a woman between 18 and 30 years old in good health and CMV-seropositive. The CDR3 runs from the conserved cysteine through the conserved F or W. A D gene is named only where the DNA matches it firmly. Size is stated for part of the rows, as once, few or many counts, or as a class when the clone is expanded.

d_call: TRBD2; clone_size: NA; v_call: TRBV5-4; j_call: TRBJ2-5; cdr3_nt: TGTGCCAGCAGCTTGGCCGGGGGAGGGTCCGATCGGACCCAGTACTTC; cdr3_aa: CASSLAGGGSDRTQYF
d_call: NA; clone_size: NA; v_call: TRBV2; j_call: TRBJ1-4; cdr3_nt: TGTGCCAGCCAGGCGGACAAGGGTGAAAAACTGTTTTTT; cdr3_aa: CASQADKGEKLFF
d_call: TRBD1; clone_size: NA; v_call: TRBV2; j_call: TRBJ2-7; cdr3_nt: TGTGCCAGCCTAGACAGGGAACAGGGCTACGAGCAGTACTTC; cdr3_aa: CASLDREQGYEQYF
d_call: TRBD1; clone_size: NA; v_call: TRBV5-4; j_call: TRBJ2-5; cdr3_nt: TGTGCCAGCAGCCGATCAGGGGGTCAGGAGACCCAGTACTTC; cdr3_aa: CASSRSGGQETQYF
d_call: NA; clone_size: many; v_call: TRBV4-3; j_call: TRBJ1-1; cdr3_nt: TGCGCCAGCAGCCAAGATATCGGACAGAACACTGAAGCTTTCTTT; cdr3_aa: CASSQDIGQNTEAFF
d_call: TRBD1; clone_size: NA; v_call: TRBV2; j_call: TRBJ2-1; cdr3_nt: TGTGCCTCCGACAGGGGATCCTACAATGAGCAGTTCTTC; cdr3_aa: CASDRGSYNEQFF
d_call: NA; clone_size: NA; v_call: TRBV9; j_call: TRBJ2-3; cdr3_nt: TGTGCCAGCAGCGGCCTGCGAGATACGCAGTATTTT; cdr3_aa: CASSGLRDTQYF
d_call: NA; clone_size: NA; v_call: TRBV12-2; j_call: TRBJ1-2; cdr3_nt: TGTGCAAGTCCCGGGCGGGAGGACCCTTATGGCTACACCTTC; cdr3_aa: CASPGREDPYGYTF
d_call: NA; clone_size: once; v_call: TRBV9; j_call: TRBJ2-5; cdr3_nt: TGTGCCAGCAGCGTACAGGGAGGGGGGGAGACCCAGTACTTC; cdr3_aa: CASSVQGGGETQYF
d_call: NA; clone_size: NA; v_call: TRBV6-1; j_call: TRBJ2-7; cdr3_nt: TGTGCCAGCAGTGTCGACGGACTCTCCTACGAGCAGTACTTC; cdr3_aa: CASSVDGLSYEQYF
d_call: NA; clone_size: NA; v_call: TRBV14; j_call: TRBJ2-2; cdr3_nt: TGTGCCAGCAGCGTTGGAGGGGACACCGGGGAGCTGTTTTTT; cdr3_aa: CASSVGGDTGELFF
d_call: TRBD1; clone_size: once; v_call: TRBV4-2; j_call: TRBJ1-2; cdr3_nt: TGTGCCAGCAGCCACCCGGGACAGACATTTGGCTACACCTTC; cdr3_aa: CASSHPGQTFGYTF
d_call: TRBD2; clone_size: NA; v_call: TRBV29-1; j_call: TRBJ2-3; cdr3_nt: TGCAGCGTCATACATCCTAGCGGGGAGACCACAGATACGCAGTATTTT; cdr3_aa: CSVIHPSGETTDTQYF
d_call: NA; clone_size: NA; v_call: TRBV7-7; j_call: TRBJ2-2; cdr3_nt: TGTGCCAGCAGCTTAATCAGCACCGGGGAGCTGTTTTTT; cdr3_aa: CASSLISTGELFF
d_call: NA; clone_size: NA; v_call: TRBV5-4; j_call: TRBJ2-1; cdr3_nt: TGTGCCAGCAGCCACCCCGGGATATCTTACAATGAGCAGTTCTTC; cdr3_aa: CASSHPGISYNEQFF
d_call: TRBD1; clone_size: NA; v_call: TRBV9; j_call: TRBJ1-3; cdr3_nt: TGTGCCAGCAGCGCTACAGGGGGGAAAGCTTATGAATTATTGGACACCATATATTTT; cdr3_aa: CASSATGGKAYELLDTIYF
d_call: TRBD1; clone_size: NA; v_call: TRBV7-6; j_call: TRBJ1-4; cdr3_nt: TGTGCCAGCAGCTCTAAGGGGGCAGGGAAGAATGAAAAACTGTTTTTT; cdr3_aa: CASSSKGAGKNEKLFF
d_call: TRBD2; clone_size: NA; v_call: TRBV29-1; j_call: TRBJ2-3; cdr3_nt: TGCAGCGTTGAACCCCGGACTAGCGGGGCAGATACGCAGTATTTT; cdr3_aa: CSVEPRTSGADTQYF
d_call: NA; clone_size: NA; v_call: TRBV4-1; j_call: TRBJ1-2; cdr3_nt: TGCGCCAGCAGCCAAGATCCGTCCGTTGGCTACACCTTC; cdr3_aa: CASSQDPSVGYTF
d_call: NA; clone_size: NA; v_call: TRBV5-1; j_call: TRBJ2-2; cdr3_nt: TGCGCCAGCAGCAGGAGGGTGAGCGGGGAGCTGTTTTTT; cdr3_aa: CASSRRVSGELFF
d_call: TRBD2; clone_size: NA; v_call: TRBV9; j_call: TRBJ2-2; cdr3_nt: TGTGCCAGCAGCGTAGTAGCGGGGGGGCGAACCGGGGAGCTGTTTTTT; cdr3_aa: CASSVVAGGRTGELFF
d_call: TRBD1; clone_size: NA; v_call: TRBV15; j_call: TRBJ2-7; cdr3_nt: TGTGCCACCAGGGCCCATCCCGGGACAGGGAACTACGAGCAGTACTTC; cdr3_aa: CATRAHPGTGNYEQYF
d_call: NA; clone_size: few; v_call: TRBV2; j_call: TRBJ1-5; cdr3_nt: TGTGCCAGCAGTGAAAGAAACAGAGGCAATCAGCCCCAGCATTTT; cdr3_aa: CASSERNRGNQPQHF
d_call: TRBD1; clone_size: NA; v_call: TRBV27; j_call: TRBJ1-2; cdr3_nt: TGTGCCAGCAGTTCCGGACAGGGGGCTTTCTATGGCTACACCTTC; cdr3_aa: CASSSGQGAFYGYTF
d_call: TRBD1; clone_size: NA; v_call: TRBV2; j_call: TRBJ1-3; cdr3_nt: TGTGCCAGCAGCCTAGACAGGGGTTTACCTGGAAACACCATATATTTT; cdr3_aa: CASSLDRGLPGNTIYF
d_call: TRBD2; clone_size: few; v_call: TRBV7-9; j_call: TRBJ2-4; cdr3_nt: TGTGCCAGCAGCCTCTCGGGGGGACTAGCCAAAAACATTCAGTACTTC; cdr3_aa: CASSLSGGLAKNIQYF
d_call: NA; clone_size: NA; v_call: TRBV9; j_call: TRBJ1-3; cdr3_nt: TGTGCCAGCAGCGTAGAAGGTTTGGTGGGGCCCTCTGGAAACACCATATATTTT; cdr3_aa: CASSVEGLVGPSGNTIYF
d_call: NA; clone_size: NA; v_call: TRBV11-2; j_call: TRBJ1-5; cdr3_nt: TGTGCCAGCAGCTCCCAGAGGGATCAGCCCCAGCATTTT; cdr3_aa: CASSSQRDQPQHF
d_call: TRBD2; clone_size: once; v_call: TRBV7-2; j_call: TRBJ2-1; cdr3_nt: TGTGCCAGCAGCTTAACGAGACGGGGGGGCACTGAGCAGTTCTTC; cdr3_aa: CASSLTRRGGTEQFF
d_call: TRBD1; clone_size: NA; v_call: TRBV6-5; j_call: TRBJ2-3; cdr3_nt: TGTGCCAGCAGACGGACAGGGGGCACAGATACGCAGTATTTT; cdr3_aa: CASRRTGGTDTQYF
d_call: NA; clone_size: NA; v_call: TRBV5-8; j_call: TRBJ1-4; cdr3_nt: TGTGCCAGCAGCTTTGGGGGCTCGGTAAAACTGTTTTTT; cdr3_aa: CASSFGGSVKLFF
d_call: NA; clone_size: NA; v_call: TRBV9; j_call: TRBJ2-7; cdr3_nt: TGTGCCAGCAGCGTATCGGGTTCCGAGCAGTACTTC; cdr3_aa: CASSVSGSEQYF